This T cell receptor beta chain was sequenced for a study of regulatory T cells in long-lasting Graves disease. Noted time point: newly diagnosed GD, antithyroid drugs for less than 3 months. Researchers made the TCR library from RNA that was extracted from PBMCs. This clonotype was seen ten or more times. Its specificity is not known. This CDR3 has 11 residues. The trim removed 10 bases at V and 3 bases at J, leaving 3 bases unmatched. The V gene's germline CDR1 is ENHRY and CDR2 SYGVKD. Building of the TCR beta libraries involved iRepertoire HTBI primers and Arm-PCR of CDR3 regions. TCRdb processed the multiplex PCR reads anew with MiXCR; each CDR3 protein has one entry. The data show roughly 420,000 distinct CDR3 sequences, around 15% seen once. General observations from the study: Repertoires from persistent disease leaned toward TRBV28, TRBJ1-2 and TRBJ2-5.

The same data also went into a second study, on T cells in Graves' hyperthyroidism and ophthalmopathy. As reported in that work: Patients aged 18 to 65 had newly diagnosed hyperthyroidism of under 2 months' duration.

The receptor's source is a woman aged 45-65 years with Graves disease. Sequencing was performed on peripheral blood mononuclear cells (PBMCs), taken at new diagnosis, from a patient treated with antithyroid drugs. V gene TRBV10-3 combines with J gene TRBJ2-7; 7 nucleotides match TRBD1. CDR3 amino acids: CATGTDYEQYF. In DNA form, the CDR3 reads TGTGCCACTGGGACAGACTACGAGCAGTACTTC.